This T cell receptor (beta chain) came from a study of CD8 T cells in ankylosing spondylitis (TCRdb year 2017). Background on the whole study: To find TCR variants linked to disease, the study profiled T cell receptor beta repertoires in ankylosing spondylitis patients and healthy donors. The full study cohort comprised 20 to 30 ankylosing spondylitis patients and about a hundred healthy donors. Peripheral blood was sampled, and synovial fluid was also collected from ankylosing spondylitis patients. On the study overall, not on this receptor specifically: Some motif variants were previously reported in synovial fluid and blood of reactive arthritis patients, suggesting common disease-initiation mechanisms. A TCR beta motif made up of several highly homologous amino acid variants appeared to be characteristic of blood from ankylosing spondylitis patients. In peripheral blood, the disease-linked clones were found at relatively low frequencies and had a CD8+ phenotype. According to the report, matched synovial fluid samples from ankylosing spondylitis patients were significantly enriched for the disease-linked clones.

Sequencing was carried out with an Illumina HiSeq 2500. Quantitative 5'-RACE with molecular barcodes was the method used to prepare the TCR beta libraries. In the paper's pipeline: Disease-linked TCR variants were identified with a new computational method built on a probabilistic model of VDJ rearrangement. In TCRdb, the public reads were trimmed at Q25 with fastp and aligned with MiXCR, with productive beta chains retained. Identical CDR3 protein sequences are pooled into one entry, listed with their most common genes and DNA. The V and J calls and clone size come from TCRdb's table, not from the authors' own analysis. This sample lists around 150,000 distinct CDR3 sequences; around a third were detected once. In total, the top ten clones hold 4.5% to 6% of the sample. Synovial fluid samples were matched to blood samples from the same ankylosing spondylitis patients. This clonotype appeared many times. No cognate antigen has been identified for it. No much larger clone is present one base from it, and per-base qualities are unavailable.

This receptor was taken from a male donor with ankylosing spondylitis. The sample taken for sequencing was synovial fluid, either unsorted or a sorted T cell fraction (not recorded which).

Here the CDR3 is given as CASSYKGRRDYNEQFF. The nucleotides read TGTGCCAGCAGTTATAAGGGGAGGAGGGACTACAATGAGCAGTTCTTC. The sequence is built from TRBV27 and TRBJ2-1, with TRBD2 as a weak D call on 6 bases. The CDR3 goes from the cysteine to the phenylalanine over 16 residues. Only the CDR3 DNA is retained, 48 bases long and in frame from the first base. Taken from the germline V gene (reference sequence), the CDR1 and CDR2 loops are MNHEY and SMNVEV. V is cut by 4 bases and J by 3 bases, and the space between the germline ends is 16 bases.